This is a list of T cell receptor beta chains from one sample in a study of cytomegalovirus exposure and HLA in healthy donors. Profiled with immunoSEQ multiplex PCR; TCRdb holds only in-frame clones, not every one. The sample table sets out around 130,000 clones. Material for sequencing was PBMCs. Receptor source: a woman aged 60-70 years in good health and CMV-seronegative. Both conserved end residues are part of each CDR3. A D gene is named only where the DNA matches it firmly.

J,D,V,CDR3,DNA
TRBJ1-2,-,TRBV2,CASSELGSAGYGYTF,TGTGCCAGCAGTGAGCTAGGTTCGGCGGGCTATGGCTACACCTTC
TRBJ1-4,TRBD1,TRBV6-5,CASSLQGAWGEKLFF,TGTGCCAGCAGCCTACAGGGGGCGTGGGGTGAAAAACTGTTTTTT
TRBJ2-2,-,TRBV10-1,CASSERAGELFF,TGCGCCAGCAGTGAGCGGGCCGGGGAGCTGTTTTTT
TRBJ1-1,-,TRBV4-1,CASSQVTGFTEAFF,TGCGCCAGCAGCCAAGTCACAGGGTTCACTGAAGCTTTCTTT
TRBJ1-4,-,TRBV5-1,CASSPDGGLEKLFF,TGCGCCAGCAGCCCGGACGGGGGGCTTGAAAAACTGTTTTTT
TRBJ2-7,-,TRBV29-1,CSVVPLVTSEQYF,TGCAGCGTTGTTCCTTTAGTTACTAGCGAGCAGTACTTC
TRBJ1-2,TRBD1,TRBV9,CASSSTGDSVYGYTF,TGTGCCAGCAGCTCCACCGGGGACAGCGTCTATGGCTACACCTTC
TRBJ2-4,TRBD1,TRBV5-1,CASRAGQAVIQYF,TGCGCCAGCAGGGCTGGACAGGCAGTCATTCAGTACTTC
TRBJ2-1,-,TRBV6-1,CASLRGYNEQFF,TGTGCCAGCCTAAGAGGGTACAATGAGCAGTTCTTC
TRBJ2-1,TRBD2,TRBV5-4,CASSSPTRGGFSEQFF,TGTGCCAGCAGCTCGCCGACGCGGGGGGGCTTTTCTGAGCAGTTCTTC
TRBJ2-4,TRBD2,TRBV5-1,CASSLGFGGAGNIQYF,TGCGCCAGCAGCTTGGGCTTCGGGGGGGCGGGTAACATTCAGTACTTC
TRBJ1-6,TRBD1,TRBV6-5,CASRAVGTGNSPLHF,TGTGCCAGCAGAGCAGTCGGGACAGGGAATTCACCCCTCCACTTT
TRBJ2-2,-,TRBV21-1,CASSKTLNVQGRTGELFF,TGTGCCAGCAGCAAAACTCTTAATGTGCAGGGAAGAACCGGGGAGCTGTTTTTT
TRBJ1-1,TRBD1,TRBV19,CASIRDRGSTEAFF,TGTGCCAGTATACGGGACAGGGGGTCCACTGAAGCTTTCTTT
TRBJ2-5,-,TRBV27,CASSFTGVRETQYF,TGTGCCAGCAGTTTTACGGGGGTACGGGAGACCCAGTACTTC
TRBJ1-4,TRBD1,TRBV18,CASSRDSNEKLFF,TGTGCCAGCTCACGGGACAGTAATGAAAAACTGTTTTTT
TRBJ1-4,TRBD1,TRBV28,CASRGQGGEKLFF,TGTGCCAGCAGGGGACAGGGAGGTGAAAAACTGTTTTTT
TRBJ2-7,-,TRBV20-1,CSAKRGWEQYF,TGCAGTGCTAAAAGGGGTTGGGAGCAGTACTTC
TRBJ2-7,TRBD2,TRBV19,CASRDTSGSSYEQYF,TGTGCCAGTAGGGATACTAGCGGGAGCTCCTACGAGCAGTACTTC
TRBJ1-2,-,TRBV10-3,CAITRTDDNNYGYTF,TGTGCCATCACCCGGACAGATGATAATAACTATGGCTACACCTTC
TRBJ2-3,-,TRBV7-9,CASSLTAGEWSAQYF,TGTGCCAGCAGCCTAACGGCGGGTGAATGGTCGGCACAGTATTTT
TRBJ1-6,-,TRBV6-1,CGVQASSYNSPLHF,TGTGGGGTACAGGCGAGCTCCTATAATTCACCCCTCCACTTT
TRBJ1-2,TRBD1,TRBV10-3,CAISESRDRDIGGYTF,TGTGCCATCAGTGAGTCCCGGGACAGGGACATCGGTGGCTACACCTTC
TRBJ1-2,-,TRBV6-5,CASRPPGGAGYGYTF,TGTGCCAGCAGGCCACCCGGCGGGGCCGGCTATGGCTACACCTTC
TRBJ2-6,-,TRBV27,CASSLSITGTGANVLTF,TGTGCCAGCAGTTTATCGATAACGGGGACTGGGGCCAACGTCCTGACTTTC
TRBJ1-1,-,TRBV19,CASSIGRVNTEAFF,TGTGCCAGTAGTATTGGGAGAGTGAACACTGAAGCTTTCTTT
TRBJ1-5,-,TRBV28,CASSPQSPGNQPQHF,TGTGCCAGCAGTCCCCAAAGCCCGGGGAATCAGCCCCAGCATTTT
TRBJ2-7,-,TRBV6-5,CASSYGGGGHSYEQYF,TGTGCCAGCAGTTACGGGGGCGGGGGACACTCCTACGAGCAGTACTTC
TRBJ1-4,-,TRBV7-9,CASSLRGIPGEKLFF,TGTGCCAGCAGCTTACGCGGGATACCGGGGGAAAAACTGTTTTTT
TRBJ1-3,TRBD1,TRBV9,CASSGRQGFSGNTIYF,TGTGCCAGCAGCGGACGACAGGGTTTCTCTGGAAACACCATATATTTT
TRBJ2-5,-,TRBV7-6,CASSFSRGAETQYF,TGTGCCAGCAGCTTCTCCCGGGGGGCAGAGACCCAGTACTTC
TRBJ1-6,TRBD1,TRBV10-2,CASSEQGVNSPLHF,TGCGCCAGCAGCGAACAGGGGGTTAATTCACCCCTCCACTTT
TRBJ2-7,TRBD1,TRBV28,CASSAGTEEQYF,TGTGCCAGCAGTGCCGGGACAGAGGAGCAGTACTTC
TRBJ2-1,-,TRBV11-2,CASSYTARGGDNEQFF,TGTGCCAGCAGTTACACCGCGAGAGGGGGGGACAATGAGCAGTTCTTC
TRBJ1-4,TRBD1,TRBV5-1,CASSFGTGDNEKLFF,TGCGCCAGCAGCTTCGGGACAGGCGATAATGAAAAACTGTTTTTT
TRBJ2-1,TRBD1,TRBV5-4,CASSDGQGASYNEQFF,TGTGCCAGCAGCGACGGACAGGGGGCCTCCTACAATGAGCAGTTCTTC
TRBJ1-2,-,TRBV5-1,CASSPSQGLNYGYTF,TGCGCCAGCAGCCCATCACAGGGTCTCAACTATGGCTACACCTTC
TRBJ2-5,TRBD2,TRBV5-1,CASIRGEGQETQYF,TGCGCCAGCATCCGAGGGGAGGGACAAGAGACCCAGTACTTC
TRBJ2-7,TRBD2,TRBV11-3,CASSFGLAGETGEQYF,TGTGCCAGCAGCTTTGGACTAGCGGGAGAAACGGGTGAGCAGTACTTC
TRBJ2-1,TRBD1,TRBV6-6,CASGQDLTGSYNEQFF,TGTGCCAGCGGACAGGACCTAACGGGCTCCTACAATGAGCAGTTCTTC
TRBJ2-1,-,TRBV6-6,CASSFPGSEQFF,TGTGCCAGCAGCTTCCCAGGTAGTGAGCAGTTCTTC
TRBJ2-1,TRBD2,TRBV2,CASRAELAGGPQFF,TGTGCCAGCAGGGCCGAACTAGCGGGGGGCCCGCAGTTCTTC
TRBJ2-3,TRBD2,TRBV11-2,CASSDFSGKVSTDTQYF,TGTGCCAGCAGCGATTTCAGCGGGAAGGTCAGCACAGATACGCAGTATTTT
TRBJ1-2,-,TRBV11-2,CASSLGGSGTNYGYTF,TGTGCCAGCAGCCTCGGGGGGAGTGGTACTAACTATGGCTACACCTTC
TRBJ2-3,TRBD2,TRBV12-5,CASGLGRGLAGPVYTQYF,TGTGCTAGTGGTTTGGGAAGAGGACTAGCGGGTCCCGTATATACGCAGTATTTT
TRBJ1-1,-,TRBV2,CASTQRHDTEAFF,TGTGCCAGCACTCAGCGGCACGACACTGAAGCTTTCTTT
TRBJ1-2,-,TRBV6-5,CASSRSTQANYGYTF,TGTGCCAGCAGCCGCTCGACACAAGCTAACTATGGCTACACCTTC
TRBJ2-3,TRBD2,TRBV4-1,CASSPRSLSGDTDTQYF,TGCGCCAGCAGCCCCCGGTCACTAAGCGGGGACACAGATACGCAGTATTTT
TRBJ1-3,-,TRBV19,CASTSRTNGNTIYF,TGTGCCAGTACTTCAAGGACAAACGGAAACACCATATATTTT
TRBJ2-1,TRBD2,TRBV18,CASSVRRALAGDSYNEQFF,TGTGCCAGCTCCGTTAGGAGGGCCCTAGCGGGAGATAGCTACAATGAGCAGTTCTTC
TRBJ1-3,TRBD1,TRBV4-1,CASSPAKTTGVLSGNTIYF,TGCGCCAGCAGCCCGGCGAAAACGACAGGGGTCCTCTCTGGAAACACCATATATTTT
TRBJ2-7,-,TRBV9,CASSVGNREAYEQYF,TGTGCCAGCAGCGTAGGCAACAGGGAAGCCTACGAGCAGTACTTC